One T cell receptor (beta chain) is described in this entry. Its antigen is not known. This sample is part of a study of vaccination and CD4 T cells after COVID-19. In the study overall: Spike peptides, overlapping and drawn from SARS-CoV-2, HCoV-NL63, HCoV-OC43 and HCoV-229E, were used to stimulate cells.

As for treatment: roughly nine-day PBMC culture with coronavirus spike peptide pools or control peptides (ViraFEST assay). With the Oncomine TCR Beta short-read assay, DNA from cultured CD4+ T cells was sequenced. TCRdb recomputed calls from the PCR reads with MiXCR, one row per CDR3 protein. The profile shows nearly 20,000 distinct CDR3 sequences, about three quarters of them singletons. The CDR3 has 13 residues. Germline CDR1 is DFQATT and CDR2 is SNEGSKA (reference sequence). The origin of this receptor is a human donor who received a COVID-19 vaccine. Sequences were derived from CD4+ T cells from blood, cultured in vitro, sampled after SARS-CoV-2 vaccination. V is TRBV20-1 and J is TRBJ1-2; D call uncertain. The DNA for the CDR3 is TGCCGCCCTCAAGAGGCAGGCTCCGTGGGCTACACCTTC. This encodes CRPQEAGSVGYTF.